The next 6 T cell receptor beta chains were all read from a single sample in a study of blood T cell repertoires in COVID-19. The assay was immunoSEQ multiplex PCR, and TCRdb's table has in-frame clones only and misses some. The top ten hold around 1.9% of the sample, which has some 500,000 clones, 88% seen once. Sequenced material: PBMCs or T cells enriched from blood (not recorded which). The receptors come from a woman between 35 and 50 years old who had recovered from COVID-19.

The rearrangement joins TRBV5-1 to TRBJ1-2; 10 nucleotides agree with TRBD1. The CDR3 length is 16 residues. J was trimmed by 8 bases and V by 0 bases; bases with no gene match: 10. CDR1 is SGHRS, CDR2 YFSETQ, per germline. The CDR3 region has the DNA TGCGCCAGCAGCTTGGCTGAGGGACAGGGGAGATGGGGCTACACCTTC. This translates into CASSLAEGQGRWGYTF.

The rearrangement links TRBV6-5 to TRBJ1-3; D not certain. This CDR3 is built from 16 residues. The germline V and J ends were trimmed by 1 base and 0 bases, with 10 bases remaining between them. Per the germline V gene, CDR1 is MNHEY and CDR2 is SVGAGI. The CDR3 DNA is TGTGCCAGCAGTTACTATTTCTGGAGCTCTGGAAACACCATATATTTT. Encoded protein: CASSYYFWSSGNTIYF.

The chain joins TRBV6-1 to TRBJ2-3, with D tentatively TRBD2 (7 bases). The CDR3 is 18 residues long. V was clipped by 4 bases and J by 2 bases, with 22 bases between them. CDR1 is MNHNS, CDR2 SASEGT, per germline. The CDR3, as DNA: TGTGCCAGCAGTGGGGCGGGGGCTGTGGAGGGGTACACAGATACGCAGTATTTT. Translation gives CASSGAGAVEGYTDTQYF.

The V gene is TRBV30, the J gene TRBJ2-7; the D gene is possibly TRBD2 (6 bases). The CDR3 contains 14 residues. V shed 3 bases and J shed 4 bases, with 16 bases lying between them. Germline CDR1 is GTSNPN and CDR2 is SVGIG (reference sequence). The CDR3 nucleotides are TGTGCCTGGAGGAGTTCCCAGGAGGGGTACGAGCAGTACTTC. Translated, it gives CAWRSSQEGYEQYF.

The gene calls are TRBV11-2 and TRBJ2-3; D possibly corresponds to TRBD2 (5 bases). V was clipped by 0 bases and J by 10 bases, with 11 bases between them. This CDR3 is 13 amino acids long. CDR1 and CDR2 (germline): SGHAT, FQNNGV. For the CDR3, the DNA is TGTGCCAGCAGCTTAGACGTAGCGACTTCGCAGTATTTT. This codes for CASSLDVATSQYF. Using reference TRBV11-2 and TRBJ2-3 for the parts outside the CDR3, the full variable domain is EAGVAQSPRYKIIEKRQSVAFWCNPISGHATLYWYQQILGQGPKLLIQFQNNGVVDDSQLPKDRFSAERLKGVDSTLKIQPAKLEDSAVYLCASSLDVATSQYFGPGTRLTVL.

CDR3 DNA sequence: TGTGCCAGCAGCTTAGTAGGGGGCCCTGAGCAGTTCTTC. Protein: CASSLVGGPEQFF. This sequence joins TRBV11-2 and TRBJ2-1, with 7 nucleotides matching TRBD1. With 1 base clipped from V and 9 bases from J, the junction kept 3 bases outside the gene matches. Germline lookup yields CDR1 SGHAT and CDR2 FQNNGV. There are 13 residues in the CDR3.